Listed here is a single TCR beta chain. This clone was seen once. No antigen is known for it. No much larger clone is present one base from it, and per-base qualities are unavailable. This specimen's time point label, per the study, means: cells obtained before transplantation from donor or recipient. CD3+CD4+ and CD3+CD8+ populations were FACS-sorted from unstimulated pre-transplant donor and recipient cells taken from spleen or lymph nodes. Library creation used the immunoSEQ multiplex PCR assay. For most patients, genomic DNA was isolated with the Qiagen DNeasy Blood and Tissue Kit and sent frozen to Adaptive Biotechnologies for TCR sequencing. For most patients, genomic DNA was subjected to high-throughput TCR-beta CDR3 sequencing by Adaptive Biotechnologies. The study's processing was this. Adaptive's ImmunoSEQ software was the source of the TCR sequencing data for roughly 19 patients, while a few other patients were processed with MiXCR and VDJtools. CD4 versus CD8 sorting errors were corrected by removing sequences found in both subsets at a frequency ratio below 5:1. Because the origin of CDR3 nucleotide sequences shared between donor and recipient could not be assigned, those sequences were removed. Alloreactive clones required at least 2-fold expansion over unstimulated cells and minimum CFSE-low frequency of 0.002% (template counts) or 0.001% (read counts). Clones detected in sequenced pre-transplant spleen, lymph node, or MLR CFSE-low populations of the donor or recipient were defined as mappable. The cumulative frequency of alloreactive clones was calculated as a percentage of all sequences, weighted by copy number. What TCRdb holds here is the immuneACCESS table cut down to in-frame rearrangements. Part of the clones is not present; checked against another copy, under half of the missing clones reflect an unresolved V gene, and the others are unexplained. The V and J calls and clone size were taken over from that table, and D and trimming were inferred from the DNA. The sample yields tens of thousands of clones; about 95% were counted once. The ten largest clones add up to around 0.21% of the sample.

These data are taken from a study of graft-versus-host responses after intestinal transplantation (dated by TCRdb to the early 2020s). Regarding the research as a whole: The transplants that recipients got were multivisceral, liver-intestinal, or isolated intestinal. All recipients received anti-thymocyte globulin induction followed by maintenance tacrolimus and steroids for around three years. Instead of going to the commercial service, samples from a few later patients were sequenced in-house on an Illumina MiSeq and processed with MiXCR. To identify alloreactive clones, pre-transplant mixed lymphocyte reaction products were sequenced and then compared with unstimulated pre-transplant donor and recipient T cells. Donor T cell macrochimerism was defined as a peak of at least 4% donor T cells among recipient peripheral blood mononuclear cells. Bulk TCR-beta CDR3 sequencing was used to track graft-versus-host and host-versus-graft alloreactive T cell clones in the graft, circulation and bone marrow after intestinal transplantation. The cohort enrolled some 25 intestinal transplant recipients including one retransplant, and a few patients lacking pretransplant specimens were excluded. Study-wide conclusions, independent of this receptor: High GvH to HvG T cell clonal ratios were observed in the allografts of patients with donor T cell macrochimerism. Early after transplant, declines in HvG clones were associated with peak levels of circulating GvH clones. GvH clones turned up in recipient bone marrow, with some appearing earlier in ileal mucosa or blood, a pattern consistent with an intestinal mucosal origin. The relatively low number and heterogeneity of intestinal transplant patients limited the conclusions.

This clonotype was sampled from a human donor who was the organ donor for an intestinal transplant. Sample: unstimulated CD8+ T cells sorted from spleen or lymph node cells, taken before transplant.

The CDR3 region: CASSQDFPENTGELFF. At the DNA level, the sequence is TGTGCCAGCAGCCAAGATTTCCCAGAGAACACCGGGGAGCTGTTTTTT. Recombination joined TRBV4-2 with TRBJ2-2, with no D gene named confidently. The CDR3 numbers 16 residues from cysteine through phenylalanine. Of the read, only the CDR3 DNA is kept; its 48 bases are in frame from base 1. Between the V and J ends, shortened by 0 bases and 1 base respectively, the junction contains 9 bases. The germline V gene provides CDR1 LGHNA and CDR2 YNFKEQ.